This T cell receptor (beta chain) was sequenced for a study of cytotoxic CD8 clonotypes in ibrutinib-treated CLL. Background on the study: Responses: around 25 partial, 2 complete; after median around 64 months, around 14 stayed remitted, 12 progressed. Study-wide results and caveats: Collection times varied between progressing and sustained-remission patients.

The targeted sequencing depth was 1 in 200,000 to 1 in 1 million T cells. Produced via immunoSEQ multiplex PCR; TCRdb's table is partial and in-frame only. The sample gives about 50,000 clones, less than 75% of which show up once; roughly two fifths is in the top ten. Comment on this clone: Its target is unknown.

This CDR3 is built from 13 residues. Germline values: CDR1 SNHLY, CDR2 FYNNEI. Between the trimmed V and J ends, which lost 4 bases and 0 bases, there was a span of 6 bases. The input for sequencing was PBMCs, taken after 12 months of ibrutinib treatment. This chain joins TRBV2 and TRBJ2-5; D uncertain. The receptor was isolated from a human donor with chronic lymphocytic leukemia. The CDR3: CASSVGDQETQYF. DNA for the CDR3: TGTGCCAGCAGTGTTGGGGACCAAGAGACCCAGTACTTC.